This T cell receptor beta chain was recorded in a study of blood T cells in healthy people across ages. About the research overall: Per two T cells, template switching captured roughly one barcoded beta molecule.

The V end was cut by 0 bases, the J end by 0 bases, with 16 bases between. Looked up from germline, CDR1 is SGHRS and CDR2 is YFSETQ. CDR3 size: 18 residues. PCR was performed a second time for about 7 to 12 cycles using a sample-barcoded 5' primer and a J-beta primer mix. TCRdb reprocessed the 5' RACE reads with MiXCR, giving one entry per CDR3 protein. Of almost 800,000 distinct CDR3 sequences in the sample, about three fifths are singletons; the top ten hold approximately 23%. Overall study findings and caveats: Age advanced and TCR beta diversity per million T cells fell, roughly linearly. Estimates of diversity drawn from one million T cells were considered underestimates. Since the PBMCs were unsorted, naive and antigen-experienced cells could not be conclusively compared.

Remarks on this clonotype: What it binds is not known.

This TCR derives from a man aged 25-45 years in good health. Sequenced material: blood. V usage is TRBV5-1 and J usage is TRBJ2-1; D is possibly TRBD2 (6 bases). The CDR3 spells CASSLGTTIPGSYNEQFF. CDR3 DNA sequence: TGCGCCAGCAGCTTGGGGACTACTATCCCAGGCTCCTACAATGAGCAGTTCTTC.